A single sample gave rise to the 14 T cell receptor beta chains below, sequenced in a study of blood T cell repertoires in COVID-19. TCRdb's table, derived via immunoSEQ multiplex PCR, lists solely in-frame clones and lacks some. The sample lists 100,000 to 150,000 clones; 75% to 85% were seen once. Input material: peripheral blood. These receptors were collected from a woman aged 45-59 years with acute or convalescent COVID-19.

The V gene is TRBV28, the J gene TRBJ1-3; 7 bases fit TRBD1. V lost 2 bases, J lost 4 bases, and 2 bases stayed unmatched. This CDR3 comprises 14 residues. CDR1 and CDR2 from the germline V gene are MDHEN and SYDVKM. This CDR3 is CASSLQGEGNTIYF. The DNA of the CDR3 is TGTGCCAGCAGTTTACAGGGGGAAGGAAACACCATATATTTT.

V and J are TRBV7-2 and TRBJ2-7, with a possible D match to TRBD1 (5 bases). The CDR3 extends over 12 amino acids. Per the germline V gene, CDR1 is SGHTA and CDR2 is FQGNSA. The ends were cut back, 4 bases at V and 6 bases at J, with 10 bases in the middle. The CDR3 reads CASSYAGSEQYF. Here the CDR3 DNA reads TGTGCCAGCAGCTACGCAGGGTCCGAGCAGTACTTC.

The CDR3 region has the DNA TGTGCCAGCAGCTTAGACAGTAACACTGAAGCTTTCTTT. Translation gives CASSLDSNTEAFF. V and J are TRBV11-3 and TRBJ1-1, with D unclear. Germline V CDR1 and CDR2: SGHNT, YENEEA. This CDR3 has 13 amino acids. With 0 bases removed from V and 2 bases from J, the gap between germline ends came to 4 bases.

The CDR3 is CASSLVGGLTDTQYF. The CDR3 bases are TGTGCCAGCAGCTTGGTTGGCGGTCTAACAGATACGCAGTATTTT. This chain connects TRBV5-6 to TRBJ2-3, with no clear D. This CDR3 region has 15 residues. The V end lost 0 bases, the J end lost 3 bases, and 11 bases lay between the germline ends. Germline values: CDR1 SGHDT, CDR2 YYEEEE.

The J gene is TRBJ1-1, the V gene TRBV28; a weak D match, TRBD1 (6 bases). CDR1 and CDR2 from the germline V gene are MDHEN and SYDVKM. The CDR3 covers 12 residues. V lost 3 bases and J 10 bases, leaving 12 bases between the germline ends. The DNA for the CDR3 is TGTGCCAGCAGTTTCAGGGGAGTATCAGCTTTCTTT. This sequence encodes CASSFRGVSAFF.

The chain carries TRBV5-4 and TRBJ1-2; 7 bases fit TRBD1. The CDR3 covers 14 residues. Germline trimming cut 2 bases from V and 3 bases from J; bases unmatched to any gene: 4. The germline CDR1 and CDR2 sequences are SGHNT and YYREEE (reference sequence). CDR3 DNA: TGTGCCAGCAGCTTTGTCACAGGGGACTATGGCTACACCTTC. Protein sequence: CASSFVTGDYGYTF.

The genes are TRBV6-2 or TRBV6-3 and TRBJ1-5; D perhaps matches TRBD1 (6 bases). With 5 bases removed from V and 7 bases from J, the gap between germline ends came to 21 bases. The CDR3 runs to 16 residues. CDR1 and CDR2 from the germline V gene are MNHEY and SVGEGT. The CDR3: CASSNPPTGRTQPQHF. Written as DNA, the CDR3 is TGTGCCAGCAGTAACCCTCCAACAGGGCGGACGCAGCCCCAGCATTTT.

This clone has only a few counts. V usage is TRBV10-3 and J usage is TRBJ2-3, with 15 bases identical to TRBD2. This CDR3 contains 18 residues. Germline loops: CDR1 ENHRY, CDR2 SYGVKD. With 6 bases clipped from V and 2 bases from J, the junction kept 9 bases outside the gene matches. DNA for the CDR3: TGTGCCATCAGCCCCGGGACTAGCGGGGGGTCGTACACAGATACGCAGTATTTT. The encoded protein is CAISPGTSGGSYTDTQYF.

The gene calls are TRBV27 and TRBJ2-3; 12 bases map to TRBD2. Germline V gives CDR1 MNHEY, CDR2 SMNVEV (reference sequence). V was pared by 5 bases and J by 2 bases, with 5 bases of the junction left unmatched. CDR3 length equals 16 residues. The CDR3 region has the DNA TGTGCCAGCAGTCCCCTAGCGGGAGGGTTCACAGATACGCAGTATTTT. This sequence encodes CASSPLAGGFTDTQYF.

The chain recombines TRBV27 with TRBJ1-5; 8 bases align to TRBD1. The CDR3 totals 15 residues. V lost 1 base, J lost 6 bases, and 5 bases stayed unmatched. CDR1 and CDR2 from the germline V gene are MNHEY and SMNVEV (reference sequence). CDR3 sequence: CASSLLAGGFQPQHF. Here the CDR3 DNA reads TGTGCCAGCAGTTTATTAGCAGGGGGCTTTCAGCCCCAGCATTTT.

The rearrangement uses TRBV27 and TRBJ1-2; 7 positions agree with TRBD1. Germline values: CDR1 MNHEY, CDR2 SMNVEV (reference sequence). This CDR3 is built from 15 residues. The J segment lost 3 bases and the V segment lost 2 bases, leaving 6 bases of the junction unmatched. The CDR3 sequence is CASSLTGQPYYGYTF. In nucleotides, the CDR3 is TGTGCCAGCAGTTTAACGGGACAGCCCTACTATGGCTACACCTTC.

This rearrangement joins TRBV5-5 to TRBJ1-6; 7 nucleotides agree with TRBD1. Per germline, CDR1 SGHKS and CDR2 YYEKEE (reference sequence). J was trimmed by 7 bases and V by 7 bases; bases with no gene match: 5. CDR3 length: 13 residues. CDR3 in amino acids: CASVGQLNSPLHF. The CDR3 DNA reads as TGTGCCAGCGTGGGACAGCTAAATTCACCCCTCCACTTT.

The chain recombines TRBV7-9 with TRBJ2-5; a possible D gene is TRBD1 (5 bases). This CDR3 has 15 residues. V shed 5 bases and J shed 0 bases, with 13 bases lying between them. Looked up from germline, CDR1 is SEHNR and CDR2 is FQNEAQ (reference sequence). The CDR3 region has the DNA TGTGCCAGCAGCGCGTCTGGGGCATACCAAGAGACCCAGTACTTC. Its protein is CASSASGAYQETQYF. Drawing the rest from reference TRBV7-9 and TRBJ2-5, the complete variable domain is DTGVSQNPRHKITKRGQNVTFRCDPISEHNRLYWYRQTLGQGPEFLTYFQNEAQLEKSRLLSDRFSAERPKGSFSTLEIQRTEQGDSAMYLCASSASGAYQETQYFGPGTRLLVL.

V gene TRBV12-5 combines with J gene TRBJ2-1; 13 nucleotides match TRBD2. V lost 0 bases to trimming and J lost 7 bases; unmatched junction nucleotides: 9. The CDR3 totals 18 residues. Germline V gene data show CDR1 as LGHNT and CDR2 as FRNRAP. For the CDR3, the DNA is TGTGCTAGTGGTTTGGTACTAGCGGGAGGGCAGTACCAGAATGAGCAGTTCTTC. As protein: CASGLVLAGGQYQNEQFF.